These 27 T cell receptor beta chains share one sample of origin, sequenced in a study of T cell clonality in common variable immunodeficiency. Whole-study findings and limits: Reportedly, TCR beta sequences from common variable immunodeficiency showed fewer deletions and N-nucleotide insertions.

The assay was immunoSEQ multiplex PCR, and TCRdb's table has in-frame clones only and misses some. The sample presents just under 20,000 clones, none singletons. These receptors' targets are unknown. The source material was peripheral blood mononuclear cells. These receptors were collected from a human donor with common variable immunodeficiency.

This clone appeared many times. CDR3 in amino acids: CASSFGQSYQETQYF. The covered CDR3 bases are TGTGCCAGCAGCTTCGGACAGTCGTACCAAGAGACC. This rearrangement joins TRBV7-9 to TRBJ2-5, with a weak D call TRBD1 (6 bases). Read sequence stops 3 residues before the CDR3 end, and the germline J gene provides the missing end. The V end was cut by 3 bases, the J end by 0 bases, with 11 bases between. The CDR3 is 15 amino acids. CDR1 is SEHNR and CDR2 is FQNEAQ in the germline V gene (reference sequence).

A word on this clone: The read terminates 3 residues before the CDR3 end, so the remaining end is supplied by the germline J gene. The chain employs TRBV13 and TRBJ1-4; D gene unclear. The CDR3 has 16 amino acids. Germline V gene lookup returns CDR1 PRHDT and CDR2 FYEKMQ (reference sequence). V was pared by 5 bases and J by 4 bases, with 17 bases between. The covered CDR3 bases are TGTGCCAGCAGCAGCCTTAGAAGCCTCCTTAATGAAAAA. Translating gives CASSSLRSLLNEK. The full CDR3 reads CASSSLRSLLNEKLFF.

This clone was observed at least ten times. With the read ending 3 residues before the CDR3 end, the germline J gene is used to fill in that end. V usage is TRBV29-1 and J usage is TRBJ1-1; TRBD1 agrees at 8 bases. The V gene's germline CDR1 is SQVTM and CDR2 ANQGSEA. Trimming removed 4 bases from V and 1 base from J; junction bases left unmatched: 2. The CDR3 totals 13 residues. CDR3 DNA, as far as it was read: TGCAGCGTTGCGGGACAGGCGAACACTGAA. Amino acids: CSVAGQANTE. The whole CDR3 is CSVAGQANTEAFF.

Ten or more counts support this clone. The CDR3 goes on 3 residues after the read ends, and that part is filled in from the germline J gene. The gene calls are TRBV6-1 and TRBJ2-3, with D perhaps TRBD1 (5 bases). Trimming took off 4 bases at V and 6 bases at J, with 8 bases between the two ends. The length of the CDR3 is 12 residues. Germline V gives CDR1 MNHNS, CDR2 SASEGT. CDR3 bases read: TGTGCCAGCAGTGCAGGGCGGGATACG. It specifies CASSAGRDT. The CDR3 as a whole reads CASSAGRDTQYF.

This clone was found many times. The read ends 3 residues shy of where the CDR3 ends; the end is completed using the germline J gene. The V gene is TRBV3-1 (or the pseudogene TRBV3-2), the J gene TRBJ1-3; tentatively, D is TRBD1 (5 bases). The CDR3 has 14 residues. V lost 2 bases, J lost 4 bases, and 9 bases lay in between. CDR1 is LGHDT and CDR2 is YNNKEL in the germline V gene (reference sequence). This chain's CDR3 is CASSQQGSGNTIYF. CDR3 DNA, as far as it was read: TGTGCCAGCAGCCAACAGGGATCGGGAAACACC.

This clone has at least ten counts. Sequencing ends 3 residues short of the CDR3 end; the germline J gene provides the rest. V gene TRBV7-2 combines with J gene TRBJ2-1; D is ambiguous. Germline V lookup: CDR1 SGHTA, CDR2 FQGNSA. The CDR3 runs 14 residues. Deletions cut 2 bases from V and 6 bases from J, with 11 bases between. CDR3 bases read: TGTGCCAGCAGCTTATATTTCGGCGGCAATGAG. It translates to CASSLYFGGNE. The CDR3 reads in full as CASSLYFGGNEQFF.

This clone is termed medium-sized. The read terminates 3 residues ahead of where the CDR3 ends, so the germline J gene completes it. This sequence joins TRBV20-1 and TRBJ2-2; 10 positions agree with TRBD1. Trimming removed 1 base from V and 7 bases from J; junction bases left unmatched: 15. CDR3 length: 18 amino acids. Germline V gene data show CDR1 as DFQATT and CDR2 as SNEGSKA (reference sequence). The CDR3 sequence: CSARGGTGVSPNHGELFF. CDR3 bases read: TGCAGTGCTAGAGGGGGGACAGGGGTTTCTCCAAACCACGGGGAG.

This clone has a handful of counts. The read comes to an end 3 residues before the CDR3 does, leaving the germline J gene to fill in the end. J is TRBJ1-1 and V is TRBV11-2, with D possibly matching TRBD1 (5 bases). With 4 bases removed from V and 2 bases from J, the gap between germline ends came to 8 bases. The CDR3 is made up of 13 amino acids. Germline CDR1 is SGHAT and CDR2 is FQNNGV. CDR3 DNA (partial): TGTGCCAGCAGCTCGGACACTAACACTGAA. This sequence encodes CASSSDTNTE. The CDR3 in its entirety is CASSSDTNTEAFF. The full variable domain, rest sourced from reference TRBV11-2 and TRBJ1-1, is EAGVAQSPRYKIIEKRQSVAFWCNPISGHATLYWYQQILGQGPKLLIQFQNNGVVDDSQLPKDRFSAERLKGVDSTLKIQPAKLEDSAVYLCASSSDTNTEAFFGQGTRLTVV.

This clone has ten or more counts. The read stops 3 residues short of the end of the CDR3; the missing end is completed from the germline J gene. This chain connects TRBV2 to TRBJ2-5, with 7 nucleotides matching TRBD1. The CDR3 covers 15 residues. J was trimmed by 5 bases and V by 7 bases; bases with no gene match: 13. The germline V gene has CDR1 SNHLY and CDR2 FYNNEI. The CDR3 here is CASIDPGQWVETQYF. CDR3 bases read: TGTGCCAGCATTGACCCGGGACAGTGGGTTGAGACC.

The sample holds many counts of this clone. Read data end 3 residues before the CDR3 end; the end is taken from the germline J gene. The chain carries TRBV7-9 and TRBJ1-1; D perhaps matches TRBD1 (6 bases). Germline V gene data show CDR1 as SEHNR and CDR2 as FQNEAQ (reference sequence). The length of the CDR3 is 15 residues. V was trimmed by 0 bases and J by 1 base, leaving 9 bases between them. The CDR3 region is CASSLASGANTEAFF. CDR3 DNA, as far as it was read: TGTGCCAGCAGCTTAGCATCAGGGGCGAACACTGAA.

This clone was observed many times. The CDR3 end is not reached by the read, which stops 3 residues before it; the germline J gene fills it in. The chain joins TRBV10-3 to TRBJ2-1; TRBD2 agrees at 7 bases. Germline assignment: CDR1 ENHRY and CDR2 SYGVKD. The CDR3 length is 15 residues. V dropped 1 base and J dropped 4; count of bases not matched to a gene: 4. Incomplete CDR3 DNA: TGTGCCATCAGTGAGTTGGTTAGCGGGTACAATGAG. Its protein is CAISELVSGYNE. The whole CDR3 region reads CAISELVSGYNEQFF.

This clone was observed a handful of times. From the germline J gene comes the end of the CDR3, since the read stops 3 residues before it. The rearrangement links TRBV20-1 to TRBJ2-3; 14 bases are shared with TRBD2. The CDR3 is 15 amino acids. Trimming at V came to 3 bases and at J to 8 bases, leaving 7 bases not matched to a gene. From germline, CDR1 is DFQATT and CDR2 SNEGSKA (reference sequence). CDR3 DNA, as far as it was read: TGCAGTGCTAGCGTACCCGGGACTAGCGGGGGTACG. Amino acid sequence: CSASVPGTSGGT. The complete CDR3 reads CSASVPGTSGGTQYF.

At least ten counts were recorded for this clone. CDR3 DNA (partial): TGCAGTGCTAAGGAAGGGGGCTATCAGCCC. Protein product: CSAKEGGYQP. The complete CDR3 reads CSAKEGGYQPQHF. The chain uses TRBV20-1 and TRBJ1-5, with TRBD1 identical over 7 bases. From the germline J gene comes the end of the CDR3, since the read stops 3 residues before it. This CDR3 is 13 amino acids long. Looked up from germline, CDR1 is DFQATT and CDR2 is SNEGSKA (reference sequence). Losses at the gene ends were 4 bases for V and 5 bases for J; bases not matched to a gene: 5.

This clone was counted at least ten times. The CDR3 loop reads CASSEPYLNGDTQYF. The sequenced part of the CDR3 DNA is TGCGCCAGCAGTGAGCCCTACCTCAATGGAGATACG. J is TRBJ2-3 and V is TRBV10-1; no definite D call. The DNA ends 3 residues before the CDR3 does, and the rest of the CDR3 is filled in from the germline J gene. Trimming took 2 bases from V and 5 from J, leaving 14 bases between them. CDR1 is WNHNN and CDR2 is SYGVQD in the germline V gene (reference sequence). This CDR3 contains 15 residues.

This clone was recorded many times. The read terminates 3 residues before the CDR3 end, so the remaining end is supplied by the germline J gene. The chain uses TRBV20-1 and TRBJ2-7; TRBD2 matches 13 bases. This CDR3 is built from 14 residues. Trimming removed 6 bases from V and 2 bases from J; junction bases left unmatched: 4. Per germline, CDR1 DFQATT and CDR2 SNEGSKA (reference sequence). CDR3 DNA (partial): TGCAGTGCAGACACTAGCGGGAGGGCCTACGAG. Translating it yields CSADTSGRAYE. The complete CDR3 protein is CSADTSGRAYEQYF.

This clone was recorded many times. The DNA ends 3 residues before the CDR3 does, and the rest of the CDR3 is filled in from the germline J gene. The chain is built from TRBV20-1 and TRBJ1-1; TRBD1 matches at 10 bases. The CDR3 is 17 amino acids. Trimming took 2 bases from V and 0 from J; bases not matched to a gene: 9. CDR1 and CDR2 (germline): DFQATT, SNEGSKA (reference sequence). The CDR3 loop reads CSARPSGTGAVNTEAFF. The covered CDR3 bases are TGCAGTGCTAGACCCTCCGGGACAGGGGCCGTGAACACTGAA.

This clone was seen repeatedly, ten times or more. The sequenced fragment ends 3 residues before the CDR3 boundary, so the rest is inferred from the germline J gene. The V gene is TRBV19, the J gene TRBJ1-1, with 11 nucleotides matching TRBD1. Germline CDR1 LNHDA, CDR2 SQIVND (reference sequence). V gave up 9 bases and J gave up 2 bases; unmatched junction bases: 5. The CDR3 has 14 residues. CDR3 sequence reads: CASRTGGFNTEAFF. Partial CDR3 DNA: TGTGCCAGCAGGACAGGGGGCTTCAACACTGAA.

In its sample, this clone was seen many times. Read data end 3 residues before the CDR3 end; the end is taken from the germline J gene. The V gene is TRBV6-4, the J gene TRBJ2-5, with 7 bases identical to TRBD2. The CDR3 runs to 13 residues. Germline V gives CDR1 MRHNA, CDR2 SNTAGT. CDR3 sequence: CASSDRTRETQYF. CDR3 bases read: TGTGCCAGCAGTGACAGGACTAGAGAAACC.

This clone was counted only a few times. The missing CDR3 end, 3 residues past where the read stops, is filled in from the germline J gene. This chain uses TRBV5-1 with TRBJ2-7; D tentatively fits TRBD1 or TRBD2 (7 bases each). This CDR3 is built from 16 residues. CDR1 SGHRS and CDR2 YFSETQ come from the germline V gene. Deletions cut 4 bases from V and 1 base from J, with 18 bases between. This chain's CDR3 is CASSPTDREGSYEQYF. The covered CDR3 bases are TGCGCCAGCAGCCCAACCGACAGGGAGGGTTCCTACGAG.

The sample holds many counts of this clone. The read gets to within 3 residues of the CDR3 end, and the germline J gene fills in the rest. The chain has TRBV5-1 and TRBJ2-2; perhaps TRBD1 as D (6 bases). Germline V gene lookup returns CDR1 SGHRS and CDR2 YFSETQ. V lost 1 base, J lost 0 bases, and 7 bases lay in between. CDR3 length: 15 amino acids. The CDR3 here is CASSLTGTNTGELFF. Partial CDR3 DNA: TGCGCCAGCAGCTTGACAGGGACGAACACCGGGGAG.

This clone was counted many times. The DNA ends 3 residues before the CDR3 does, and the rest of the CDR3 is filled in from the germline J gene. The J gene is TRBJ2-2, the V gene TRBV19, with 8 bases matching TRBD2. In germline, CDR1 is LNHDA, CDR2 SQIVND (reference sequence). The CDR3 has 20 residues. The J segment lost 3 bases and the V segment lost 4 bases, leaving 19 bases of the junction unmatched. This chain's CDR3 is CASSTGTPETREAYTGELFF. CDR3 DNA (partial): TGTGCCAGTAGTACGGGAACGCCTGAGACGCGGGAGGCCTACACCGGGGAG.

This clone turned up a few times. The CDR3 end falls 3 residues outside the read, so it is completed with the germline J gene. The rearrangement links TRBV2 to TRBJ2-1; 12 bases map to TRBD1. The CDR3 has 15 residues. Unmatched junction bases numbered 7, after V lost 6 bases and J lost 7 bases. In germline, CDR1 is SNHLY, CDR2 FYNNEI. The CDR3 spells CASRTGTGGRNEQFF. The CDR3 DNA, read in part, is TGTGCCAGCAGAACCGGGACAGGGGGCAGGAATGAG.

This clone appeared many times. The read ends 3 residues early relative to the CDR3; the germline J gene fills the gap. The rearrangement links TRBV18 to TRBJ1-2, with D possibly TRBD1 on 6 matching bases. V gave up 2 bases and J gave up 3 bases, with 19 bases separating them. This CDR3 region has 17 residues. CDR1 is KGHSH and CDR2 is LQKENI in the germline V gene. The covered CDR3 bases are TGTGCCAGCTCACCAAAGGGGACACGGGATATGGACTATGGC. Residues: CASSPKGTRDMDYG. The full-length CDR3 reads as CASSPKGTRDMDYGYTF.

This clone has only a few counts. The CDR3 end lies 3 residues beyond the end of the read and is filled in from the germline J gene. This sequence joins TRBV5-1 and TRBJ2-1; maybe TRBD2 (6 bases). The germline V and J ends were trimmed by 4 bases and 8 bases, with 19 bases remaining between them. CDR1 and CDR2 from the germline V gene are SGHRS and YFSETQ. The CDR3 is 15 amino acids. CDR3 DNA (partial): TGCGCCAGCAGCCCGGGTGGCCGATCGGGGGATGAG. It yields the protein CASSPGGRSGDE. The entire CDR3 protein reads CASSPGGRSGDEQFF. Using reference TRBV5-1 and TRBJ2-1 for the parts outside the CDR3, the full variable domain is KAGVTQTPRYLIKTRGQQVTLSCSPISGHRSVSWYQQTPGQGLQFLFEYFSETQRNKGNFPGRFSGRQFSNSRSEMNVSTLELGDSALYLCASSPGGRSGDEQFFGPGTRLTVL.

This clone has more than one count but fewer than ten. The CDR3 end is not reached by the read, which stops 3 residues before it; the germline J gene fills it in. The chain employs TRBV5-3 and TRBJ2-1; TRBD2 is a possible D gene (5 bases). TRBV5-3 falls under the ORF class, with uncertain function. The CDR3 is 15 amino acids. V dropped 0 bases and J dropped 0 bases, with 7 bases sitting between them. CDR3 residues: CARSLGGPSYNEQFF. The sequenced CDR3 bases are TGTGCCAGAAGCTTGGGCGGGCCCTCCTACAATGAG.

Concerning this clone: The read ends 3 residues before the CDR3 terminus; that terminus is restored from the germline J gene. This rearrangement joins TRBV20-1 to TRBJ2-1; 11 bases are a match to TRBD2. CDR1 DFQATT and CDR2 SNEGSKA come from the germline V gene (reference sequence). Trimming removed 5 bases from V and 4 bases from J; junction bases left unmatched: 4. CDR3 length equals 14 residues. CDR3 DNA (partial): TGCAGTGCTCGTACTAGCGGGAGTTACAATGAG. Protein sequence: CSARTSGSYNE. The entire CDR3 sequence reads CSARTSGSYNEQFF.

This clone was seen many times. Read sequence stops 3 residues before the CDR3 end, and the germline J gene provides the missing end. This rearrangement joins TRBV20-1 to TRBJ2-5; 13 bases are shared with TRBD2. CDR3 length: 18 amino acids. V trimming: 1 base; J trimming: 0 bases; junction bases outside the gene matches: 8. Germline V gives CDR1 DFQATT, CDR2 SNEGSKA (reference sequence). Incomplete CDR3 DNA: TGCAGTGCTAGAGGTCGACTAGCGGGAGGCCTATACCAAGAGACC. This translates into CSARGRLAGGLYQET. The whole CDR3 reads CSARGRLAGGLYQETQYF.